This TCR beta chain was recovered during a study of tissue T cells after allogeneic stem cell transplantation. Germline V lookup: CDR1 SNHLY, CDR2 FYNGKV (reference sequence). With V trimmed by 1 base and J by 4 bases, 1 base remained unmatched. This CDR3 comprises 14 residues. This sample's time point: mouse harvest day 14 after allogeneic transplant. Mouse grafts combined 10^7 T-cell-depleted bone marrow cells with 10^6 splenic CD5+ T cells. The method was immunoSEQ multiplex PCR; TCRdb's version includes in-frame clones alone and lacks a portion of them. Seen here are 7,500 to 8,500 clones, roughly a third observed once, and the top ten hold under 4%. About this clone: The genes are named according to mouse. The CDR3 end lies 1 residue beyond the end of the read and is filled in from the germline J gene. Other DNA sequences in the sample encode the same CDR3.

The sample was skin. The chain carries TRBV3 and TRBJ2-7, with 10 bases lining up with TRBD2. The receptor's source is a female BALB/c mouse given C57BL/6 T cells with graft-versus-host disease after an allogeneic hematopoietic cell transplant. The covered CDR3 bases are TGTGCCAGCAGCTTAGGGACTGGGGGATATGAACAGTAC. Translated: CASSLGTGGYEQY. The whole CDR3 protein is CASSLGTGGYEQYF.